The 26 T cell receptor beta chains listed next were all sequenced from one sample in a study of shared clonotypes between healthy human individuals. Here immunoSEQ multiplex PCR was the method, and the copy in TCRdb shows in-frame clones only, minus some. The sample includes about 2.3 million clones, around 90% of them seen just once. Sequencing input: naive CD4+ T cells from PBMCs. The subset denotes: CD45RA+ positively selected. These receptors were obtained from a man younger than 35 in good health. Some clones in this sample may be carry-over from other donors' samples.

A single count supports this clone. CDR3 amino acids: CASSLGAGHYEQYF. Here the CDR3 DNA reads TGTGCCAGCAGCCTAGGGGCAGGCCACTACGAGCAGTACTTC. The chain couples TRBV7-3 to TRBJ2-7, with D possibly being TRBD1 (5 bases). Germline-derived CDR1 and CDR2 are SGHTA and FQGTGA. Trimming removed 5 bases at V and 3 bases at J, with 14 bases between. The CDR3 totals 14 residues.

The gene calls are TRBV5-4 and TRBJ2-5; TRBD1 is a possible D gene (6 bases). Germline V lookup: CDR1 SGHNT, CDR2 YYREEE (reference sequence). This CDR3 has 15 amino acids. V gave up 3 bases and J gave up 3 bases, with 15 bases separating them. CDR3 amino acids: CASSSAETGEETQYF. For the CDR3, the DNA is TGTGCCAGCAGCTCGGCCGAGACAGGAGAAGAGACCCAGTACTTC.

The chain combines TRBV7-2 with TRBJ2-1; TRBD2 aligns across 8 bases. V was pared by 5 bases and J by 6 bases, with 6 bases of the junction left unmatched. This CDR3 has 14 amino acids. CDR1 is SGHTA, CDR2 FQGNSA, per germline. The CDR3 coding sequence is TGTGCCAGCAGCCCTAGACTAGCGCTCAATGAGCAGTTCTTC. The encoded protein is CASSPRLALNEQFF. The full variable domain, with the rest looked up from reference TRBV7-2 and TRBJ2-1, is GAGVSQSPSNKVTEKGKDVELRCDPISGHTALYWYRQSLGQGLEFLIYFQGNSAPDKSGLPSDRFSAERTGGSVSTLTIQRTQQEDSAVYLCASSPRLALNEQFFGPGTRLTVL.

The chain recombines TRBV11-2 with TRBJ2-7; D is uncertain. The germline CDR1 and CDR2 sequences are SGHAT and FQNNGV. The CDR3 loop spans 14 amino acids. Deletions cut 0 bases from V and 5 bases from J, with 11 bases between. This chain's CDR3 is CASSLDLGNHEQYF. DNA of the CDR3: TGTGCCAGCAGCTTAGATCTCGGCAACCACGAGCAGTACTTC.

The chain recombines TRBV27 with TRBJ2-3; D not resolved. V gave up 10 bases and J gave up 6 bases, with 11 bases separating them. This CDR3 contains 11 residues. The germline gives CDR1 MNHEY, CDR2 SMNVEV (reference sequence). In DNA form, the CDR3 reads TGTGCCACCAAACGGGCGGATACGCAGTATTTT. It encodes CATKRADTQYF.

This sequence joins TRBV5-4 and TRBJ1-3; D perhaps matches TRBD1 (6 bases). The V gene's germline CDR1 is SGHNT and CDR2 YYREEE (reference sequence). The V gene lost 0 bases and the J gene lost 0 bases, with 10 bases spanning the gap. CDR3 size: 16 residues. CDR3 loop: CASSLGGTSSGNTIYF. The CDR3 DNA reads TGTGCCAGCAGCTTGGGTGGGACAAGCTCTGGAAACACCATATATTTT.

The chain is built from TRBV5-1 and TRBJ2-2; D is unresolved. Germline CDR1 is SGHRS and CDR2 is YFSETQ. This CDR3 comprises 13 residues. Trimming left V 1 base short and J 6 bases short, with 7 bases between. The CDR3 loop reads CASSLSPAGELFF. In DNA, the CDR3 is TGCGCCAGCAGCTTGTCCCCAGCCGGGGAGCTGTTTTTT.

The chain joins TRBV6-1 to TRBJ2-7; the match to TRBD1 covers 9 bases. This CDR3 has 14 amino acids. Germline CDR1 MNHNS, CDR2 SASEGT. The junction had 6 bases not matched to a gene; V was cut back by 6 bases and J by 3 bases. CDR3 DNA sequence: TGTGCCAGCAGAGCCCGGGACAGGGACTACGAGCAGTACTTC. It translates to CASRARDRDYEQYF.

The rearrangement uses TRBV27 and TRBJ2-7; 10 bases map to TRBD1. There are 16 residues in the CDR3. Trimming removed 5 bases from V and 3 bases from J; junction bases left unmatched: 10. The germline V gene has CDR1 MNHEY and CDR2 SMNVEV (reference sequence). The CDR3 DNA is TGTGCCAGCAGTCTAAGGTACGGGACAGGGGACTACGAGCAGTACTTC. This translates into CASSLRYGTGDYEQYF.

This chain joins TRBV19 and TRBJ2-1; the match to TRBD1 covers 9 bases. Losses at the gene ends were 5 bases for V and 1 base for J; bases not matched to a gene: 3. The CDR3 runs 15 residues. Germline V CDR1 and CDR2: LNHDA, SQIVND (reference sequence). CDR3 DNA: TGTGCCAGTAGTCTGGACAGGGGATCCTACAATGAGCAGTTCTTC. It codes for CASSLDRGSYNEQFF.

The genes are TRBV14 and TRBJ2-1, with D uncertain. Germline V gene sequence: CDR1 SGHDN, CDR2 FVKESK. The length of the CDR3 is 13 residues. Trimming removed 6 bases from V and 4 bases from J, with 10 bases in between. The CDR3 sequence is CASSPYIYNEQFF. CDR3 nucleotides: TGTGCCAGCAGTCCCTACATATACAATGAGCAGTTCTTC.

The chain uses TRBV18 and TRBJ2-1; 9 bases fit TRBD1. With 3 bases clipped from V and 6 bases from J, the junction kept 15 bases outside the gene matches. The CDR3 extends over 18 amino acids. The germline V gene has CDR1 KGHSH and CDR2 LQKENI. The CDR3 nucleotides read TGTGCCAGCTCACCGGGACGAGGGGGGACAGGGACGACCAATGAGCAGTTCTTC. Translated, it gives CASSPGRGGTGTTNEQFF.

The chain uses TRBV7-9 and TRBJ1-5; 7 bases map to TRBD1. The V gene end was trimmed by 3 bases and the J gene end by 0 bases; junction bases not matched to a gene: 5. The germline V gene has CDR1 SEHNR and CDR2 FQNEAQ (reference sequence). The CDR3 contains 16 residues. The CDR3 bases are TGTGCCAGCAGCTTGTACAGGGGCCCTAGCAATCAGCCCCAGCATTTT. It is translated as CASSLYRGPSNQPQHF. The entire variable domain, with the rest obtained from reference TRBV7-9 and TRBJ1-5, is as follows: DTGVSQNPRHKITKRGQNVTFRCDPISEHNRLYWYRQTLGQGPEFLTYFQNEAQLEKSRLLSDRFSAERPKGSFSTLEIQRTEQGDSAMYLCASSLYRGPSNQPQHFGDGTRLSIL.

The chain joins TRBV6-1 to TRBJ2-7; 8 nucleotides align to TRBD1. Trimming took 3 bases from V and 6 from J; bases not matched to a gene: 7. CDR1 MNHNS and CDR2 SASEGT come from the germline V gene. The CDR3 is made up of 14 amino acids. The CDR3 coding sequence is TGTGCCAGCAGTGATAGACAGGGGTTGGGCGAGCAGTACTTC. This sequence encodes CASSDRQGLGEQYF.

The chain recombines TRBV6-1 with TRBJ2-3; D might be TRBD1 (5 bases). The germline V and J ends were trimmed by 1 base and 8 bases, with 16 bases remaining between them. The CDR3 loop spans 15 amino acids. Germline lookup yields CDR1 MNHNS and CDR2 SASEGT. CDR3 bases: TGTGCCAGCAGTGAAGAAGGCAGGGTAAGAGGTACGCAGTATTTT. Translation: CASSEEGRVRGTQYF.

The genes are TRBV2 and TRBJ2-7; D remains unclear. Germline V gene lookup returns CDR1 SNHLY and CDR2 FYNNEI. The CDR3 consists of 15 residues. Trimming took 5 bases from V and 0 from J, leaving 14 bases between them. The DNA of the CDR3 is TGTGCCAGCAGTATTACAGCGTTAAGCTCCTACGAGCAGTACTTC. Translation gives CASSITALSSYEQYF.

The rearrangement joins TRBV5-6 to TRBJ1-2; D remains unclear. The CDR3 runs to 12 residues. Germline lookup yields CDR1 SGHDT and CDR2 YYEEEE. V was shortened by 4 bases and J by 5 bases, with 9 bases between the two germline ends. The CDR3 here is CASSPGRYGYTF. As DNA, the CDR3 is TGTGCCAGCAGCCCCGGGCGGTATGGCTACACCTTC.

The chain has TRBV4-3 and TRBJ2-5; D gene uncertain. Germline loops: CDR1 LGHNA, CDR2 YSLEER. The CDR3 loop spans 13 amino acids. The V end was cut by 1 base, the J end by 1 base, with 4 bases between. This CDR3 reads CASSQGVQETQYF. CDR3 sequence (DNA): TGCGCCAGCAGCCAAGGCGTCCAAGAGACCCAGTACTTC.

The V and J genes are TRBV1 and TRBJ2-1; the table names TRBD2, a call not compared with the DNA. TRBV1 is an annotated pseudogene. The CDR3 length is 15 residues. CDR3 nucleotide sequence: TGCACCAGCAGCCAAGCCCGGACTAGCGAACATGAGCAGTTCTTC. Translating it yields CTSSQARTSEHEQFF.

V usage is TRBV10-1 and J usage is TRBJ1-6; no clear D gene. Trimming pared 2 bases from V and 3 bases from J, leaving 11 bases between. This CDR3 has 16 amino acids. CDR1 and CDR2 (germline): WNHNN, SYGVQD (reference sequence). CDR3 bases: TGCGCCAGCAGTGAGGAGGCGGGAATCTATAATTCACCCCTCCACTTT. Protein: CASSEEAGIYNSPLHF.

The rearrangement joins TRBV29-1 to TRBJ1-4; D not certain. The germline V gene encodes CDR1 SQVTM and CDR2 ANQGSEA. There are 13 residues in the CDR3. V lost 4 bases and J 4 bases, leaving 10 bases between the germline ends. CDR3 sequence (DNA): TGCAGCGTTGCACAGCAACTTAATGAAAAACTGTTTTTT. As protein: CSVAQQLNEKLFF.

The chain joins TRBV11-2 to TRBJ1-4; 10 bases match TRBD1. V was pared by 2 bases and J by 8 bases, with 8 bases of the junction left unmatched. Germline values: CDR1 SGHAT, CDR2 FQNNGV. This CDR3 region has 16 residues. CDR3 sequence: CASSLYRGQGTEKLFF. The CDR3 DNA reads TGTGCCAGCAGCTTATATCGGGGACAGGGGACGGAAAAACTGTTTTTT.

The chain employs TRBV6-1 and TRBJ1-1; 7 bases map to TRBD1. After removal of 2 bases from V and 0 bases from J, the junction contained 6 bases not matched to a gene. Germline CDR1 and CDR2: MNHNS and SASEGT. The CDR3 totals 16 residues. The CDR3 here is CASSEFATGMNTEAFF. As DNA, the CDR3 is TGTGCCAGCAGTGAATTCGCGACAGGGATGAACACTGAAGCTTTCTTT.

This clone is a singleton in its sample. The rearrangement links TRBV7-9 to TRBJ1-4, with D perhaps matching TRBD1 (5 bases). Per germline, CDR1 SEHNR and CDR2 FQNEAQ (reference sequence). The CDR3 is 17 residues long. V was trimmed by 5 bases and J by 3 bases, leaving 19 bases between them. The CDR3 reads CASSPGGQGVPNEKLFF. The DNA of the CDR3 is TGTGCCAGCAGCCCCGGCGGGCAGGGCGTACCTAATGAAAAACTGTTTTTT. The full variable domain, rest sourced from reference TRBV7-9 and TRBJ1-4, is DTGVSQNPRHKITKRGQNVTFRCDPISEHNRLYWYRQTLGQGPEFLTYFQNEAQLEKSRLLSDRFSAERPKGSFSTLEIQRTEQGDSAMYLCASSPGGQGVPNEKLFFGSGTQLSVL.

The chain employs TRBV4-2 and TRBJ2-2; 8 bases match TRBD1. In germline, CDR1 is LGHNA, CDR2 YNFKEQ. CDR3 size: 16 residues. The junction had 2 bases not matched to a gene; V was cut back by 2 bases and J by 0 bases. In nucleotides, the CDR3 is TGTGCCAGCAGCCAACCAGGGGGCGCGAACACCGGGGAGCTGTTTTTT. This sequence encodes CASSQPGGANTGELFF.

CDR3 in DNA: TGTGCCAGCAGCTTTAGAGGGAACCAAGAGACCCAGTACTTC. Encoded protein: CASSFRGNQETQYF. The V call is TRBV7-9, the J call TRBJ2-5; possible D gene TRBD2, 5 bases. Trimming cost V 3 bases and J 0 bases, with 8 bases left between them. The CDR3 spans 14 residues. The V gene's germline CDR1 is SEHNR and CDR2 FQNEAQ (reference sequence).